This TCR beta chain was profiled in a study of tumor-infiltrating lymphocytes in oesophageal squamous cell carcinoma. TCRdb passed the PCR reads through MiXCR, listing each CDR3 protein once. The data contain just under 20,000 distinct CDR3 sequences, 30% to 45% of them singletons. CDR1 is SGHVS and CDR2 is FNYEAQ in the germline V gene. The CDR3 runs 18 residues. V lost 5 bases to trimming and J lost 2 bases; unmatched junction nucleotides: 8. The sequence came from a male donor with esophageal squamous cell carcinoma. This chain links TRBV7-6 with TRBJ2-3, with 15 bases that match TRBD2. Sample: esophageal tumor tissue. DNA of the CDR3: TGTGCCAGCAGCCTCGGACTAGCGGGAGGGCAAGTCACAGATACGCAGTATTTT. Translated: CASSLGLAGGQVTDTQYF.